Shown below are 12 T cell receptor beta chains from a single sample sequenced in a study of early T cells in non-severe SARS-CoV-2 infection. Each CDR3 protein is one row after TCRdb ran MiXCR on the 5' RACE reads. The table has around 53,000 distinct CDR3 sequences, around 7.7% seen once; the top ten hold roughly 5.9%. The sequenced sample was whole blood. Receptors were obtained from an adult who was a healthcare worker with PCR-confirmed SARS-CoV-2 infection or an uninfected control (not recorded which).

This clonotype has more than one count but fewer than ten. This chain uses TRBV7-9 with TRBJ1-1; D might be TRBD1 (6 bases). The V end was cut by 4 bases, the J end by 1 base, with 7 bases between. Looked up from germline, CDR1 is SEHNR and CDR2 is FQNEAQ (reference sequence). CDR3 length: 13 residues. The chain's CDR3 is CASSWTANTEAFF. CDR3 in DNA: TGTGCCAGCAGCTGGACAGCGAACACTGAAGCTTTCTTT. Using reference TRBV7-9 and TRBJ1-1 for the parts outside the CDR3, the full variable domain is DTGVSQNPRHKITKRGQNVTFRCDPISEHNRLYWYRQTLGQGPEFLTYFQNEAQLEKSRLLSDRFSAERPKGSFSTLEIQRTEQGDSAMYLCASSWTANTEAFFGQGTRLTVV.

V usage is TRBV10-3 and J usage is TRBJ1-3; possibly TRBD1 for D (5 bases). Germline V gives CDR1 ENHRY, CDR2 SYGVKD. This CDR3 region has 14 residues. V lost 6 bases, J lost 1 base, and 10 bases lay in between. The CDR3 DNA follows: TGTGCCATCAGACCGGGGGATTCTGGAAACACCATATATTTT. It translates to CAIRPGDSGNTIYF.

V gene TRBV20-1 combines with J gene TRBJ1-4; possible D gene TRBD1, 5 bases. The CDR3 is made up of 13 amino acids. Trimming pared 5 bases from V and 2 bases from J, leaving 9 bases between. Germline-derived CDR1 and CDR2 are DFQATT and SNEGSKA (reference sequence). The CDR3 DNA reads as TGCAGTGCTCCCAGGGACACTAATGAAAAACTGTTTTTT. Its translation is CSAPRDTNEKLFF.

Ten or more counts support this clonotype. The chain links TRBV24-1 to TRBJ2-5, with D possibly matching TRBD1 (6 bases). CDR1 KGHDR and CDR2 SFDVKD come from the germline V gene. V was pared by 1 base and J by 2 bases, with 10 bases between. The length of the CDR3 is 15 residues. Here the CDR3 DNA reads TGTGCCACCAGTGATTTTCTAGGACAGCAAGAGACCCAGTACTTC. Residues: CATSDFLGQQETQYF.

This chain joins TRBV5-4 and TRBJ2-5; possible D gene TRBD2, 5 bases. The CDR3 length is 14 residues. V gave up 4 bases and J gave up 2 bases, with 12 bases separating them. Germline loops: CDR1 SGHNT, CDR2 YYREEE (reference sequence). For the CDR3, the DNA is TGTGCCAGCAGCATAGGACGGAGGCAAGAGACCCAGTACTTC. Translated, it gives CASSIGRRQETQYF.

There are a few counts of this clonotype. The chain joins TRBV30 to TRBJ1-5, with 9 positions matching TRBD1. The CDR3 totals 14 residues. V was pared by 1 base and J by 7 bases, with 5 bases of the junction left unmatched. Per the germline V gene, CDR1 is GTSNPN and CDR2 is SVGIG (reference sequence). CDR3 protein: CAWSDPGQGQPQHF. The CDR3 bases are TGTGCCTGGAGTGACCCGGGACAGGGCCAGCCCCAGCATTTT.

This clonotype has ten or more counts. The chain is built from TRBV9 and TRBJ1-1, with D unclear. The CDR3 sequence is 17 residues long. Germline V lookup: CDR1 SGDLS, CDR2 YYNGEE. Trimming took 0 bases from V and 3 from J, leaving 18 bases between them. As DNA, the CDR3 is TGTGCCAGCAGCGTAGCTGGTTTGGGGATGAGGGACACTGAAGCTTTCTTT. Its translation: CASSVAGLGMRDTEAFF. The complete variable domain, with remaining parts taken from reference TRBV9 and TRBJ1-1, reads DSGVTQTPKHLITATGQRVTLRCSPRSGDLSVYWYQQSLDQGLQFLIQYYNGEERAKGNILERFSAQQFPDLHSELNLSSLELGDSALYFCASSVAGLGMRDTEAFFGQGTRLTVV.

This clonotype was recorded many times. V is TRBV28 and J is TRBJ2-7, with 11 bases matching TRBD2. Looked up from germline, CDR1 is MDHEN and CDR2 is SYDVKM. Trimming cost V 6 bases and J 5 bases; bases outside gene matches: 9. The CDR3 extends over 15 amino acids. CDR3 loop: CASRSLAGANHEQYF. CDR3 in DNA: TGTGCCAGCAGATCACTAGCGGGGGCTAACCACGAGCAGTACTTC.

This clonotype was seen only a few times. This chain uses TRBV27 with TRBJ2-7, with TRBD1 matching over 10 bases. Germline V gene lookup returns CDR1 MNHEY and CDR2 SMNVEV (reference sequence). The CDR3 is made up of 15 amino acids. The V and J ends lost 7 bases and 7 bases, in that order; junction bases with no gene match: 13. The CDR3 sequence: CASTQIGTGAREQYF. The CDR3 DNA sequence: TGTGCCAGCACTCAAATTGGGACAGGGGCACGGGAGCAGTACTTC.

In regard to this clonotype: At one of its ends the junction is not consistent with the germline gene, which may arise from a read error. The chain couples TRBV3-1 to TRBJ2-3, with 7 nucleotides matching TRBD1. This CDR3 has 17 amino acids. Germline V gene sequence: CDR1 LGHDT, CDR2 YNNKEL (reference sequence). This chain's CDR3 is CANSPRIQGKNTDTQYF. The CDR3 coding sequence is TGTGCCAACAGCCCAAGAATACAGGGGAAAAACACAGATACGCAGTATTTT.

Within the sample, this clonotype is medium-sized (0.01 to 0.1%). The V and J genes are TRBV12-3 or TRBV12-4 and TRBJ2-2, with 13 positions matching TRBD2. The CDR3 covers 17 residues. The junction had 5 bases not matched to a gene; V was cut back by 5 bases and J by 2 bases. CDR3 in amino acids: CASSPGLAGDNTGELFF. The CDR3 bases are TGTGCCAGCAGTCCTGGACTAGCGGGGGATAACACCGGGGAGCTGTTTTTT.

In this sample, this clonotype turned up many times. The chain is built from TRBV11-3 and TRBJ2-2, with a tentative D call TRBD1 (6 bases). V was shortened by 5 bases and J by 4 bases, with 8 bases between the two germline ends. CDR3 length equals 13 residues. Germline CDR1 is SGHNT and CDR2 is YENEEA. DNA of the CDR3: TGTGCCAGCAGCGGGGGCGGCACCGGGGAGCTGTTTTTT. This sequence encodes CASSGGGTGELFF.